This T cell receptor (beta chain) was observed in a study of blood T cell repertoires in COVID-19. Study context: Sites across the United States, Italy and Spain contributed samples from acute and convalescent COVID-19.

The trim removed 5 bases at V and 9 bases at J, leaving 16 bases unmatched. The CDR3 covers 17 residues. Germline loops: CDR1 MNHEY, CDR2 SMNVEV (reference sequence). In Seattle, patients joined the study during active infection and were tracked longitudinally. Repertoires were generated with immunoSEQ multiplex PCR, while TCRdb's copy carries only in-frame clones and drops some. The table shows fewer than 350,000 clones, with roughly 90% occurring only once. The chain couples TRBV27 to TRBJ1-6; the match to TRBD1 covers 7 bases. The sequenced sample consisted of peripheral blood. The TCR comes from a woman under 40 with COVID-19, enrolled during active disease. CDR3 amino acids: CASSPHPRDRGPSPLHF. CDR3 coding DNA: TGTGCCAGCAGTCCTCACCCCCGGGACAGAGGACCTTCACCCCTCCACTTT.